The entry below gives a single T cell receptor beta chain sequence along with its context. Its target is not known. The data were produced by immunoSEQ multiplex PCR, yet TCRdb's version contains in-frame clones alone and is incomplete. Altogether approximately 160,000 clones are present, less than 90% being singletons, with the ten largest covering about 3.1%. The V and J ends lost 0 bases and 3 bases respectively, with 6 bases between them. Per germline, CDR1 KGHSH and CDR2 LQKENI. The CDR3 spans 13 residues. This entry belongs to a study of cytomegalovirus exposure and HLA in healthy donors. Study at large: Both the 120 or so validation repertoires and the 666 first-cohort repertoires used the same platform, as reported by a later analysis. Study-wide points: With high specificity and sensitivity, the classifier reportedly diagnosed cytomegalovirus status.

The sequence was obtained from a woman in her late teens or twenties in good health and CMV-seropositive. The rearrangement uses TRBV18 and TRBJ2-7, with D hard to call. The sequenced material came from PBMCs. As DNA, the CDR3 is TGTGCCAGCTCACCACCTCTCAGCTACGAGCAGTACTTC. It is translated as CASSPPLSYEQYF.